This TCR beta chain emerged from a study of OX40 agonist ivuxolimab in advanced cancers. Regarding the study as a whole: The study observed clonal expansion of CD4+ and CD8+ blood T cells by week 6 at 0.1 to 3.0 mg/kg. Near-lowest levels of clonal expansion characterized partial responders at 0.1-3.0 mg/kg.

This clone was observed a handful of times. Its antigen is unknown. Trimming removed 3 bases from V and 5 bases from J; junction bases left unmatched: 5. Germline loops: CDR1 KGHSH, CDR2 LQKENI. CDR3 length: 14 residues. Profiled with immunoSEQ multiplex PCR; TCRdb holds only in-frame clones, not every one. In the table there are roughly 110,000 clones, around 93% of which are singletons. The genes are TRBV18 and TRBJ1-1, with 8 bases that match TRBD1. The receptor's source is an adult with an advanced solid tumor such as melanoma, head and neck, liver or kidney cancer. Sequencing used CD4+ or CD8+ T cells sorted from blood, obtained in a trial of the OX40 agonist ivuxolimab. CDR3 residues: CASSPFDRGTEAFF. CDR3 coding DNA: TGTGCCAGCTCACCCTTTGACAGGGGAACTGAAGCTTTCTTT.